A single sample is the source of the 22 T cell receptor beta chains below, sequenced in a study of T-cell memory formation after mild COVID-19. TCRdb reprocessed the 5' RACE reads with MiXCR, giving one entry per CDR3 protein. The sample gives roughly 110,000 distinct CDR3 sequences, roughly 12% of which show up once; 27% is in the top ten. Sequencing was performed on PBMCs or a T cell subset sorted from them (not recorded which). The receptors derive from an adult woman who had mild COVID-19 (a few samples of this study predate the infection). Cell type and time point are not known.

This clonotype came up a few times. The chain carries TRBV27 and TRBJ2-7; D possibly uses TRBD1 or TRBD2 (5 bases each). This CDR3 is built from 15 residues. V dropped 3 bases and J dropped 0 bases, with 12 bases sitting between them. Germline CDR1 reads MNHEY; CDR2 reads SMNVEV (reference sequence). The CDR3 region has the DNA TGTGCCAGCAGTTTTCAGCCGGGACCCTCCTACGAGCAGTACTTC. Translated, it gives CASSFQPGPSYEQYF.

The chain recombines TRBV29-1 with TRBJ2-7, with unresolved D. The germline V gene has CDR1 SQVTM and CDR2 ANQGSEA. This CDR3 region has 15 residues. V gave up 3 bases and J gave up 2 bases, with 17 bases separating them. The CDR3 region is CSVEIEAAPTYEQYF. DNA for the CDR3: TGCAGCGTTGAGATTGAGGCGGCACCAACCTACGAGCAGTACTTC.

The chain is built from TRBV20-1 and TRBJ2-3; 8 bases line up with TRBD2. The CDR3 has 12 amino acids. The V segment lost 3 bases and the J segment 6 bases; nucleotides outside the gene matches: 2. Germline assignment: CDR1 DFQATT and CDR2 SNEGSKA (reference sequence). DNA of the CDR3: TGCAGTGCTAGGGGACTAGGGGATACGCAGTATTTT. It codes for CSARGLGDTQYF.

This clonotype was seen a handful of times. The chain's CDR3 is CSASARVGVGEQFF. The CDR3 DNA is TGCAGTGCTAGCGCGCGGGTAGGTGTAGGTGAGCAGTTCTTC. This sequence joins TRBV20-1 and TRBJ2-1; tentative D call: TRBD2 (5 bases). The V gene lost 3 bases and the J gene lost 9 bases, with 18 bases spanning the gap. Germline CDR1 is DFQATT and CDR2 is SNEGSKA (reference sequence). This CDR3 spans 14 amino acids.

This clonotype has just a few counts. This sequence joins TRBV10-2 and TRBJ2-2, with TRBD2 matching 7 bases. Germline assignment: CDR1 WSHSY and CDR2 SAAADI. Unmatched junction bases numbered 16, after V lost 6 bases and J lost 3 bases. The CDR3 is made up of 18 amino acids. CDR3 loop: CASSQSARGTTHTGELFF. The DNA of the CDR3 is TGCGCCAGCAGCCAGTCTGCTCGAGGGACTACCCACACCGGGGAGCTGTTTTTT.

J is TRBJ2-3 and V is TRBV10-3, with TRBD2 as a possible D gene (6 bases). The ends were cut back, 0 bases at V and 0 bases at J, with 25 bases in the middle. The CDR3 length is 21 residues. Germline CDR1 is ENHRY and CDR2 is SYGVKD. CDR3 in DNA: TGTGCCATCAGTGAGTCGGAGTACCCAGGTTTGGGGACTTCAAGCACAGATACGCAGTATTTT. Residues: CAISESEYPGLGTSSTDTQYF.

J is TRBJ2-1 and V is TRBV29-1; 10 nucleotides match TRBD2. Trimming at V came to 4 bases and at J to 2 bases, leaving 5 bases not matched to a gene. This CDR3 is 15 amino acids long. The germline V gene encodes CDR1 SQVTM and CDR2 ANQGSEA. The chain's CDR3 is CSVVSSGRAYNEQFF. The DNA of the CDR3 is TGCAGCGTTGTTAGCAGCGGGAGGGCCTACAATGAGCAGTTCTTC.

The chain recombines TRBV13 with TRBJ2-2, with 7 bases aligning to TRBD1. After removal of 4 bases from V and 4 bases from J, the junction contained 9 bases not matched to a gene. Germline V gene sequence: CDR1 PRHDT, CDR2 FYEKMQ (reference sequence). The CDR3 has 16 amino acids. The CDR3: CASSSPTGEATGELFF. The CDR3 region has the DNA TGTGCCAGCAGCTCGCCTACAGGGGAAGCCACCGGGGAGCTGTTTTTT.

In regard to this clonotype: This may stem from a read error, because a much larger clone lies one nucleotide away. The CDR3 loop reads CASGNPGETQYF. The CDR3 DNA sequence: TGTGCCAGCGGCAACCCCGGGGAGACCCAGTACTTC. This chain links TRBV7-9 with TRBJ2-5, with unresolved D. CDR1 SEHNR and CDR2 FQNEAQ come from the germline V gene (reference sequence). This CDR3 region has 12 residues. V lost 8 bases and J 5 bases, leaving 12 bases between the germline ends.

The J gene is TRBJ1-1, the V gene TRBV9; D perhaps matches TRBD1 (6 bases). The ends were cut back, 1 base at V and 1 base at J, with 11 bases in the middle. The CDR3 has 15 amino acids. The germline CDR1 and CDR2 sequences are SGDLS and YYNGEE. In DNA form, the CDR3 reads TGTGCCAGCAGCGTAAGGGGGAACTCGAACACTGAAGCTTTCTTT. Protein sequence: CASSVRGNSNTEAFF.

The chain recombines TRBV6-5 with TRBJ1-2; possibly TRBD1 for D (5 bases). This CDR3 has 13 amino acids. Germline V lookup: CDR1 MNHEY, CDR2 SVGAGI. V lost 2 bases and J 7 bases, leaving 11 bases between the germline ends. The CDR3 loop is CASSYLRGVGYTF. For the CDR3, the DNA is TGTGCCAGCAGTTACCTTAGGGGCGTTGGCTACACCTTC.

This clonotype was detected ten times or more. The chain employs TRBV4-3 and TRBJ2-3; 7 positions agree with TRBD2. The CDR3 contains 16 residues. Germline V gene sequence: CDR1 LGHNA, CDR2 YSLEER. V lost 3 bases and J lost 1; bases outside the gene matches: 7. In DNA form, the CDR3 reads TGCGCCAGCAGCCAGGTCGCTAGCGGCCGCACAGATACGCAGTATTTT. It translates to CASSQVASGRTDTQYF.

This clonotype showed up many times. The gene calls are TRBV7-3 and TRBJ2-1, with 9 bases fitting TRBD2. This CDR3 has 14 amino acids. Germline V gives CDR1 SGHTA, CDR2 FQGTGA. V was clipped by 4 bases and J by 6 bases; unmatched bases: 4. Written as DNA, the CDR3 is TGTGCCAGCAGCTCATTGACTAGCGGCAATGAGCAGTTCTTC. Protein product: CASSSLTSGNEQFF.

CDR3 protein: CASSANGYEQYF. CDR3 bases: TGTGCCAGCAGCGCCAATGGCTACGAGCAGTACTTC. This chain connects TRBV7-9 to TRBJ2-7; D uncertain. CDR3 length: 12 amino acids. Germline CDR1 and CDR2: SEHNR and FQNEAQ (reference sequence). Trimming took off 5 bases at V and 3 bases at J, with 8 bases between the two ends.

This clonotype was recorded many times. This chain connects TRBV6-2 or TRBV6-3 to TRBJ2-1; no definite D call. CDR1 is MNHEY, CDR2 SVGEGT, per germline. The CDR3 runs 12 residues. Trimming cost V 2 bases and J 10 bases, with 9 bases left between them. The CDR3 loop reads CASSYGGTEQFF. In DNA form, the CDR3 reads TGTGCCAGCAGTTACGGCGGAACAGAGCAGTTCTTC.

This clonotype turned up a few times. This chain joins TRBV20-1 and TRBJ2-1; perhaps D is TRBD1 or TRBD2 (5 bases each). The CDR3 runs 14 residues. Germline CDR1 and CDR2: DFQATT and SNEGSKA (reference sequence). V dropped 5 bases and J dropped 3 bases, with 14 bases sitting between them. The CDR3: CSAPGTSNYNEQFF. The CDR3 DNA is TGCAGTGCTCCCGGGACCTCTAACTACAATGAGCAGTTCTTC.

The chain has TRBV7-9 and TRBJ2-7, with 8 nucleotides matching TRBD2. The germline CDR1 and CDR2 sequences are SEHNR and FQNEAQ (reference sequence). CDR3 length equals 15 residues. V dropped 6 bases and J dropped 1; count of bases not matched to a gene: 8. CDR3 sequence reads: CASSPGQRGSYEQYF. The CDR3 nucleotides read TGTGCCAGCAGTCCTGGGCAGCGGGGGTCCTACGAGCAGTACTTC. Full variable domain (remainder filled in from reference TRBV7-9 and TRBJ2-7): DTGVSQNPRHKITKRGQNVTFRCDPISEHNRLYWYRQTLGQGPEFLTYFQNEAQLEKSRLLSDRFSAERPKGSFSTLEIQRTEQGDSAMYLCASSPGQRGSYEQYFGPGTRLTVT.

This clonotype turned up a few times. The chain couples TRBV29-1 to TRBJ2-7; D may be TRBD1 (6 bases). Germline loops: CDR1 SQVTM, CDR2 ANQGSEA. There are 13 residues in the CDR3. V gave up 6 bases and J gave up 1 base, with 13 bases separating them. The CDR3 DNA reads TGCAGCGTCCGGGACACCAGATCCTACGAGCAGTACTTC. This gives the protein CSVRDTRSYEQYF.

In its sample, this clonotype was seen many times. The V gene is TRBV5-1, the J gene TRBJ2-5; 9 bases are shared with TRBD1. With 3 bases clipped from V and 3 bases from J, the junction kept 6 bases outside the gene matches. The length of the CDR3 is 15 residues. Per germline, CDR1 SGHRS and CDR2 YFSETQ. The CDR3 reads CASSSPGTGKETQYF. CDR3 DNA: TGCGCCAGCAGCTCTCCCGGGACAGGGAAAGAGACCCAGTACTTC.

The sample holds a few counts of this clonotype. CDR3 nucleotides: TGCGCCAGCGGCTACTCTTCCCTCTCCTACGAGCAGTACTTC. It translates to CASGYSSLSYEQYF. The chain combines TRBV5-1 with TRBJ2-7; D not resolved. This CDR3 contains 14 residues. V was trimmed by 7 bases and J by 0 bases, leaving 14 bases between them. Germline loops: CDR1 SGHRS, CDR2 YFSETQ.

This clonotype occurred a few times. The genes are TRBV20-1 and TRBJ1-1; no clear D gene. V lost 6 bases, J lost 1 base, and 24 bases lay in between. CDR3 length: 17 residues. In germline, CDR1 is DFQATT, CDR2 SNEGSKA (reference sequence). The CDR3 region has the DNA TGCAGTGCCGAAAACGAGATATCGGGCCTAAGGAACACTGAAGCTTTCTTT. The encoded protein is CSAENEISGLRNTEAFF.

The V call is TRBV6-4, the J call TRBJ1-5; D may be TRBD1 (5 bases). Germline V CDR1 and CDR2: MRHNA, SNTAGT. With 11 bases removed from V and 5 bases from J, the gap between germline ends came to 16 bases. There are 13 residues in the CDR3. CDR3 nucleotide sequence: TGTGCCCAGTCCCAGGGTTCGTATCAGCCCCAGCATTTT. Protein product: CAQSQGSYQPQHF.